The next 30 T cell receptor beta chains were all read from a single sample in a study of shared clonotypes between healthy human individuals. Repertoires were generated with immunoSEQ multiplex PCR, while TCRdb's copy carries only in-frame clones and drops some. The sample includes 500,000 or so clones, about 96% of them seen just once. Material: naive CD4+ T cells sorted from blood. Subset indicated: CD45RA+ positively selected. The receptor set was obtained from a woman aged 25 to 45 in good health.

The V call is TRBV5-4, the J call TRBJ2-1, with 13 bases fitting TRBD2. CDR3 size: 16 residues. The V and J ends lost 5 bases and 2 bases, in that order; junction bases with no gene match: 4. The germline V gene has CDR1 SGHNT and CDR2 YYREEE (reference sequence). The DNA of the CDR3 is TGTGCCAGCAGGCCGGGGACTAGCGGGGCCTACAATGAGCAGTTCTTC. It is translated as CASRPGTSGAYNEQFF.

The chain employs TRBV5-1 and TRBJ1-2; D ambiguous. The CDR3 covers 12 residues. The V gene's germline CDR1 is SGHRS and CDR2 YFSETQ. V was shortened by 2 bases and J by 5 bases, with 7 bases between the two germline ends. Written as DNA, the CDR3 is TGCGCCAGCAGCTTAACGGAATATGGCTACACCTTC. It specifies CASSLTEYGYTF. Complete variable domain (other parts from reference TRBV5-1 and TRBJ1-2): KAGVTQTPRYLIKTRGQQVTLSCSPISGHRSVSWYQQTPGQGLQFLFEYFSETQRNKGNFPGRFSGRQFSNSRSEMNVSTLELGDSALYLCASSLTEYGYTFGSGTRLTVV.

The V and J genes are TRBV25-1 and TRBJ1-4; D is ambiguous. Trimming shortened V by 2 bases and J by 6 bases, and 7 bases separated the two germline ends. CDR1 and CDR2 from the germline V gene are MGHDK and SYGVNS. The CDR3 loop spans 13 amino acids. The DNA for the CDR3 is TGTGCCAGCAGTGAAGGGTCTCATGAAAAACTGTTTTTT. This codes for CASSEGSHEKLFF. Complete variable domain (other parts from reference TRBV25-1 and TRBJ1-4): EADIYQTPRYLVIGTGKKITLECSQTMGHDKMYWYQQDPGMELHLIHYSYGVNSTEKGDLSSESTVSRIRTEHFPLTLESARPSHTSQYLCASSEGSHEKLFFGSGTQLSVL.

This chain connects TRBV27 to TRBJ2-1; D gene ambiguous. V lost 2 bases, J lost 9 bases, and 20 bases lay in between. From germline, CDR1 is MNHEY and CDR2 SMNVEV (reference sequence). The CDR3 has 16 residues. The CDR3 reads CASSLRVTYNMGEQFF. In nucleotides, the CDR3 is TGTGCCAGCAGTTTACGAGTGACCTACAATATGGGTGAGCAGTTCTTC.

This chain uses TRBV28 with TRBJ1-5; tentative D call: TRBD1 (5 bases). The V gene's germline CDR1 is MDHEN and CDR2 SYDVKM. The CDR3 extends over 13 amino acids. V lost 3 bases to trimming and J lost 4 bases, with 7 bases between them. DNA of the CDR3: TGTGCCAGCAGTTTGACAGAGAATCAGCCCCAGCATTTT. Protein product: CASSLTENQPQHF.

V usage is TRBV5-5 and J usage is TRBJ1-5; D remains ambiguous. The CDR3 consists of 14 residues. V was shortened by 4 bases and J by 0 bases, with 8 bases between the two germline ends. From germline, CDR1 is SGHKS and CDR2 YYEKEE (reference sequence). The CDR3 spells CASSQEHSNQPQHF. The CDR3 region has the DNA TGTGCCAGCAGCCAGGAACATAGCAATCAGCCCCAGCATTTT.

The chain couples TRBV28 to TRBJ2-7; either TRBD1 or TRBD2 may supply D (5 bases each). V was trimmed by 7 bases and J by 3 bases, leaving 13 bases between them. This CDR3 is 13 amino acids long. CDR1 is MDHEN, CDR2 SYDVKM, per germline. Here the CDR3 reads CASKGTVLYEQYF. The CDR3 nucleotides read TGTGCCAGCAAGGGGACGGTGCTCTACGAGCAGTACTTC.

The CDR3 nucleotides read TGTGCCAGCAGTGAACTACCGGGCGTCACAGATACGCAGTATTTT. Translation gives CASSELPGVTDTQYF. The rearrangement links TRBV6-1 to TRBJ2-3; D is undetermined. The CDR3 contains 15 residues. Trimming pared 2 bases from V and 2 bases from J, leaving 11 bases between. Germline loops: CDR1 MNHNS, CDR2 SASEGT.

The J gene is TRBJ1-1, the V gene TRBV5-4; 9 nucleotides match TRBD1. Germline V lookup: CDR1 SGHNT, CDR2 YYREEE (reference sequence). The V gene end was trimmed by 5 bases and the J gene end by 4 bases; junction bases not matched to a gene: 6. The CDR3 sequence is 14 residues long. CDR3 coding DNA: TGTGCCAGCAGACGACAGGGGGGAACCACTGAAGCTTTCTTT. This translates into CASRRQGGTTEAFF.

V is TRBV21-1 and J is TRBJ1-1. TRBV21-1 is a listed pseudogene. The CDR3 has 16 residues. CDR3 bases: TGTGCCAGCAGCAAAGAGATGAAGGATGGGGACACTGAAGCTTTCTTT. Amino acids: CASSKEMKDGDTEAFF.

V gene TRBV11-3 combines with J gene TRBJ2-1, with D possibly matching TRBD2 (5 bases). Trimming took 0 bases from V and 2 from J, leaving 8 bases between them. Germline V CDR1 and CDR2: SGHNT, YENEEA. The CDR3 is 15 residues long. The CDR3 bases are TGTGCCAGCAGCTTAGAAGGGCGGGCCTACAATGAGCAGTTCTTC. Translating it yields CASSLEGRAYNEQFF.

The V and J genes are TRBV5-1 and TRBJ2-1, with a possible D match to TRBD2 (6 bases). This CDR3 contains 14 residues. Trimming shortened V by 7 bases and J by 4 bases, and 15 bases separated the two germline ends. In germline, CDR1 is SGHRS, CDR2 YFSETQ. This CDR3 is CASAVGSGYNEQFF. The CDR3 DNA reads as TGCGCCAGCGCGGTTGGTAGCGGTTACAATGAGCAGTTCTTC.

The chain joins TRBV19 to TRBJ1-6, with 7 bases lining up with TRBD1. The CDR3 sequence is 16 residues long. V shed 5 bases, J shed 1 base, and the junction held 5 bases outside the gene matches. The germline V gene has CDR1 LNHDA and CDR2 SQIVND (reference sequence). The CDR3 reads CASSARGQSYNSPLHF. The CDR3 DNA sequence: TGTGCCAGTAGTGCCCGGGGACAGTCCTATAATTCACCCCTCCACTTT.

The table lists this clone with a count of one. The chain employs TRBV18 and TRBJ1-3; no clear D. V gave up 8 bases and J gave up 4 bases, with 12 bases separating them. Germline lookup yields CDR1 KGHSH and CDR2 LQKENI. This CDR3 comprises 13 residues. CDR3 nucleotides: TGTGCCAGCAAACCTCCCGACGGAAACACCATATATTTT. Translated, it gives CASKPPDGNTIYF.

V gene TRBV19 combines with J gene TRBJ2-7, with TRBD2 identical over 10 bases. Germline loops: CDR1 LNHDA, CDR2 SQIVND (reference sequence). The length of the CDR3 is 17 residues. The V segment lost 1 base and the J segment 0 bases; nucleotides outside the gene matches: 6. The CDR3 sequence: CASSIGWASGSSYEQYF. The CDR3 DNA follows: TGTGCCAGTAGTATAGGTTGGGCTAGCGGGAGCTCCTACGAGCAGTACTTC.

For the CDR3, the DNA is TGTGCCAGCTCACCAGCCCTTGGGGGGGCAGGTGAAAAACTGTTTTTT. It translates to CASSPALGGAGEKLFF. The V gene is TRBV18, the J gene TRBJ1-4, with D perhaps TRBD1 (6 bases). V was trimmed by 2 bases and J by 7 bases, leaving 17 bases between them. The CDR3 totals 16 residues. Germline V gene data show CDR1 as KGHSH and CDR2 as LQKENI.

As for this clone: The same CDR3 arises from other DNA sequences in this sample as well. The chain joins TRBV11-2 to TRBJ2-7; D gene ambiguous. Germline lookup yields CDR1 SGHAT and CDR2 FQNNGV. Trimming removed 5 bases from V and 0 bases from J, with 2 bases in between. This CDR3 is 11 amino acids long. The CDR3 is CASSTSYEQYF. The CDR3 DNA is TGTGCCAGCAGCACCTCCTACGAGCAGTACTTC.

This chain connects TRBV28 to TRBJ2-3, with 8 nucleotides matching TRBD2. The CDR3 is 17 residues long. Germline CDR1 and CDR2: MDHEN and SYDVKM. V shed 6 bases, J shed 0 bases, and the junction held 11 bases outside the gene matches. The CDR3 nucleotides read TGTGCCAGCAGCACACTCCGGGAGGGACTTAGCACAGATACGCAGTATTTT. This translates into CASSTLREGLSTDTQYF.

The chain has TRBV2 and TRBJ1-2; D call uncertain. V was clipped by 7 bases and J by 3 bases, with 15 bases between them. The CDR3 contains 14 residues. Germline-derived CDR1 and CDR2 are SNHLY and FYNNEI. The CDR3 loop is CASTKEGSDYGYTF. CDR3 sequence (DNA): TGTGCCAGCACGAAAGAAGGATCTGACTATGGCTACACCTTC.

Here the CDR3 reads CASSLLNTEAFF. The CDR3 region has the DNA TGTGCCAGCAGCTTGTTGAACACTGAAGCTTTCTTT. This rearrangement joins TRBV5-5 to TRBJ1-1; D gene uncertain. This CDR3 has 12 amino acids. Germline V lookup: CDR1 SGHKS, CDR2 YYEKEE (reference sequence). V was trimmed by 1 base and J by 0 bases, leaving 1 base between them. Supplemented by reference TRBV5-5 and TRBJ1-1, the full variable domain reads DAGVTQSPTHLIKTRGQQVTLRCSPISGHKSVSWYQQVLGQGPQFIFQYYEKEERGRGNFPDRFSARQFPNYSSELNVNALLLGDSALYLCASSLLNTEAFFGQGTRLTVV.

This clone was seen only once. The J gene is TRBJ1-4, the V gene TRBV13, with 9 positions matching TRBD1. The CDR3 extends over 14 amino acids. From germline, CDR1 is PRHDT and CDR2 FYEKMQ (reference sequence). Trimming removed 4 bases from V and 8 bases from J; junction bases left unmatched: 5. The CDR3 region has the DNA TGTGCCAGCAGCTACCGACAGGGGGACGAAAAACTGTTTTTT. It specifies CASSYRQGDEKLFF.

This clone was seen a single time. V gene TRBV4-2 combines with J gene TRBJ2-3, with D perhaps given as TRBD1 or TRBD2 (7 bases each). Germline CDR1 and CDR2: LGHNA and YNFKEQ. The CDR3 loop spans 15 amino acids. V was cut by 0 bases and J by 8 bases, with 15 bases left in between. The CDR3 DNA is TGTGCCAGCAGCCAAGACCGGGACAGCGGGGTTACGCAGTATTTT. This sequence encodes CASSQDRDSGVTQYF.

There are a few counts of this clone. The gene calls are TRBV27 and TRBJ1-3; 9 nucleotides align to TRBD1. After removal of 6 bases from V and 5 bases from J, the junction contained 5 bases not matched to a gene. CDR3 length equals 14 residues. Germline V lookup: CDR1 MNHEY, CDR2 SMNVEV (reference sequence). As DNA, the CDR3 is TGTGCCAGCAGGCGGACAGGGGAGAGAAACACCATATATTTT. Protein sequence: CASRRTGERNTIYF.

V is TRBV6-8 and J is TRBJ2-7; 10 positions match TRBD2. Per the germline V gene, CDR1 is MNHGY and CDR2 is SAAAGT. This CDR3 comprises 14 residues. V trimming: 2 bases; J trimming: 3 bases; junction bases outside the gene matches: 1. CDR3: CASSYKREGYEQYF. CDR3 nucleotide sequence: TGTGCCAGCAGTTACAAGCGGGAGGGCTACGAGCAGTACTTC.

The V call is TRBV6-5, the J call TRBJ1-2; the D is unclear. The CDR3 spans 12 residues. Deletions cut 6 bases from V and 5 bases from J, with 10 bases between. The V gene's germline CDR1 is MNHEY and CDR2 SVGAGI. DNA for the CDR3: TGTGCCAGCAGAACCCGAAATTATGGCTACACCTTC. It is translated as CASRTRNYGYTF.

V and J are TRBV28 and TRBJ2-7; 14 bases fit TRBD2. The ends lost 5 bases at V and 1 base at J; junction bases unmatched: 22. The CDR3 runs 22 residues. The germline gives CDR1 MDHEN, CDR2 SYDVKM. The CDR3 DNA follows: TGTGCCAGCAGTGGCTCCGGGACTAGCGGGAGTAGGGATTTTGTTTGGTCCTACGAGCAGTACTTC. Encoded protein: CASSGSGTSGSRDFVWSYEQYF.

The rearrangement joins TRBV5-1 to TRBJ2-5, with D unclear. V lost 1 base and J lost 2, with 9 bases in between. Germline-derived CDR1 and CDR2 are SGHRS and YFSETQ. The CDR3 contains 14 residues. The DNA of the CDR3 is TGCGCCAGCAGCTTGATAGGGCTTCAAGAGACCCAGTACTTC. This codes for CASSLIGLQETQYF.

The chain links TRBV6-6 to TRBJ2-7; TRBD2 is a possible D gene (6 bases). The CDR3 consists of 14 residues. Germline lookup yields CDR1 MNHNY and CDR2 SVGAGI (reference sequence). V dropped 0 bases and J dropped 1 base, with 7 bases sitting between them. The CDR3 DNA is TGTGCCAGCAGTTACTCGGAGGGTTCCTACGAGCAGTACTTC. Translation gives CASSYSEGSYEQYF.

Points on this clone: One end of the junction varies from germline; a read error may be responsible. The rearrangement uses TRBV28 and TRBJ1-1; tentative D call: TRBD1 (5 bases). Germline V CDR1 and CDR2: MDHEN, SYDVKM. The CDR3 consists of 14 residues. For the CDR3, the DNA is TGTGCCAGCAGTTTTGGGATTACGGGGCCCGGAGGTGGCTTT. Protein: CASSFGITGPGGGF.

The gene calls are TRBV10-1 and TRBJ2-4; 7 bases map to TRBD2. V was clipped by 2 bases and J by 4 bases; unmatched bases: 5. This CDR3 spans 15 amino acids. Germline V gene lookup returns CDR1 WNHNN and CDR2 SYGVQD (reference sequence). CDR3 residues: CASSEAGVGKNIQYF. The CDR3 nucleotides are TGCGCCAGCAGTGAGGCGGGAGTGGGGAAAAACATTCAGTACTTC.